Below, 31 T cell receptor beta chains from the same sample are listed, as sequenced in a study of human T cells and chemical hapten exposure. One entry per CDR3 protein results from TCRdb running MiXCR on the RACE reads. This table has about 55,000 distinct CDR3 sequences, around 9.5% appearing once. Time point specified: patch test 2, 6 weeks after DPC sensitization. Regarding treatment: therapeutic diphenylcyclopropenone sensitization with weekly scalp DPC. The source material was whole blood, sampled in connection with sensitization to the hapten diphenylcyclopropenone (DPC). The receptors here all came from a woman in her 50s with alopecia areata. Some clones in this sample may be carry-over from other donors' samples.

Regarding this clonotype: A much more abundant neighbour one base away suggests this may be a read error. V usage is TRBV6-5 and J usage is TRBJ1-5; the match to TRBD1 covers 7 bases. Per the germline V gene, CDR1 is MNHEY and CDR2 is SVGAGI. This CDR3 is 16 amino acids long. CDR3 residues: CAGSYSVSGGQGAQHF. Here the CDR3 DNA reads TGTGCCGGCAGTTACTCGGTGTCAGGGGGACAAGGGGCCCAGCATTTT.

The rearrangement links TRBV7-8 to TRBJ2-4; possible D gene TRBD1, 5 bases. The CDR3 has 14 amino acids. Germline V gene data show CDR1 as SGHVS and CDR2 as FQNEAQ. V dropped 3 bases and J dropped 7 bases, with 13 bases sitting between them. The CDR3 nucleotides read TGTGCCAGCAGCTTGTTGGGTCAGGGCAACATTCAGTACTTC. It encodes CASSLLGQGNIQYF.

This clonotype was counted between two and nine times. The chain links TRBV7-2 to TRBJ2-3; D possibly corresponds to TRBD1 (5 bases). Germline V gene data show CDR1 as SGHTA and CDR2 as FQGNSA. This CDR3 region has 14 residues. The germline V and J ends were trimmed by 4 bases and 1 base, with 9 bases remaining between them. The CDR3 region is CASSYGQGTDTQYF. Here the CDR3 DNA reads TGTGCCAGCAGCTACGGACAAGGCACAGATACGCAGTATTTT.

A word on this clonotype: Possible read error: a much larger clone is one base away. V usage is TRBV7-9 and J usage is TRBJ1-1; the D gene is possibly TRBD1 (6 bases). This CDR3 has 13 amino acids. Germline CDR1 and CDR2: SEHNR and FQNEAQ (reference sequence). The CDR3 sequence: CVSSSQGLTEAFF. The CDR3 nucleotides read TGTGTCAGCAGCTCTCAGGGGCTCACTGAAGCTTTCTTT.

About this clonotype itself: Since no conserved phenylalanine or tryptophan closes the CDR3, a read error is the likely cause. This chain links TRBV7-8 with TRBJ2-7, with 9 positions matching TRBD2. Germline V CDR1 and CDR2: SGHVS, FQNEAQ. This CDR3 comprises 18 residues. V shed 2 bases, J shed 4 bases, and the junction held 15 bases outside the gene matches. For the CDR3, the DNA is TGTGCCAGCAGCTTACTATGGTCCTACGGGACTAGCCCTTACGAGCAGTACTCC. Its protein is CASSLLWSYGTSPYEQYS.

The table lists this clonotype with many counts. The CDR3 bases are TGTGCCAGCAGCTTCAATAACAGGAACGGCTACACCTTC. Translating it yields CASSFNNRNGYTF. V gene TRBV7-2 combines with J gene TRBJ1-2, with D perhaps TRBD1 (5 bases). CDR1 SGHTA and CDR2 FQGNSA come from the germline V gene. CDR3 length equals 13 residues. Deletions cut 3 bases from V and 8 bases from J, with 13 bases between.

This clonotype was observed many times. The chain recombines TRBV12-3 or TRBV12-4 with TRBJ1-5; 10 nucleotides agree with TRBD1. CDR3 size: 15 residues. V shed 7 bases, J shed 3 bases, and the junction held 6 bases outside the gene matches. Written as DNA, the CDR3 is TGTGCCAGCACTCTGGGACAGGGGAACAATCAGCCCCAGCATTTT. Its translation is CASTLGQGNNQPQHF.

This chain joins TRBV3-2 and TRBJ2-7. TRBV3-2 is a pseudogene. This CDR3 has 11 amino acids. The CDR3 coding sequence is TGTGCCAGCAGCCGGTTCTACGAGCAGTACTTC. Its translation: CASSRFYEQYF.

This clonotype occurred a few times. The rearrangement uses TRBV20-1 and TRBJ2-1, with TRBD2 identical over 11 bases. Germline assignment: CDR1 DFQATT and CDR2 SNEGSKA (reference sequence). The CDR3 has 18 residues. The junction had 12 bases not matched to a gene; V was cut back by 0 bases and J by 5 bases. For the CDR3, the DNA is TGCAGTGCTAGAGATCGATCGACTAGCGGGGCACCTAACAATGAGCAGTTCTTC. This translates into CSARDRSTSGAPNNEQFF.

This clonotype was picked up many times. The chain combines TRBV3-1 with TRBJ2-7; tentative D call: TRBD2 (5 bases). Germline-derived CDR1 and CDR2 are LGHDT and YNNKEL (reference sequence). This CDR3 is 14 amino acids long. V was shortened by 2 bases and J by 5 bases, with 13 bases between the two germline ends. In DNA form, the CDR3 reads TGTGCCAGCAGCCAATCGAGGGATAGGGACGAGCAGTACTTC. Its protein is CASSQSRDRDEQYF.

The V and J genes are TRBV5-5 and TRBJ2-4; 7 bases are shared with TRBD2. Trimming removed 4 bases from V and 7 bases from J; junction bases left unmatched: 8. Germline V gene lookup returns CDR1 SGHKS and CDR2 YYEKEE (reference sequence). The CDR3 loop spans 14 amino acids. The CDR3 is CASSRGDRANIQYF. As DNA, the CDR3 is TGTGCCAGCAGCCGGGGGGACCGGGCCAACATTCAGTACTTC.

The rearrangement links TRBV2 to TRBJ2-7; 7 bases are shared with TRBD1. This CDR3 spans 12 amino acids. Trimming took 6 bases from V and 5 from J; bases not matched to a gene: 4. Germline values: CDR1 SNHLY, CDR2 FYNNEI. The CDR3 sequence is CASSVTGHEQYF. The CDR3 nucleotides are TGTGCCAGCAGCGTGACAGGGCACGAGCAGTACTTC.

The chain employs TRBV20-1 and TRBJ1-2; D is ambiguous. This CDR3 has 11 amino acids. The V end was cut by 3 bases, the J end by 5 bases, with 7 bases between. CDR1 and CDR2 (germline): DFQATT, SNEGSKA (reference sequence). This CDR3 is CSASHGYGYTF. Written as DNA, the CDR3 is TGCAGTGCTAGTCACGGGTATGGCTACACCTTC.

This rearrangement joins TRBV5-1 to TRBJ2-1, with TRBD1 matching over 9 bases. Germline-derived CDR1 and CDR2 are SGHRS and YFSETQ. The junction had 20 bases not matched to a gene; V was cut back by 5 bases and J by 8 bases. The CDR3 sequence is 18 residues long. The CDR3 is CASSSKAGTGLFEDEQFF. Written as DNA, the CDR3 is TGCGCCAGCAGTTCTAAGGCCGGGACAGGGCTATTTGAGGATGAGCAGTTCTTC. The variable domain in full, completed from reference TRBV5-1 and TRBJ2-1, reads KAGVTQTPRYLIKTRGQQVTLSCSPISGHRSVSWYQQTPGQGLQFLFEYFSETQRNKGNFPGRFSGRQFSNSRSEMNVSTLELGDSALYLCASSSKAGTGLFEDEQFFGPGTRLTVL.

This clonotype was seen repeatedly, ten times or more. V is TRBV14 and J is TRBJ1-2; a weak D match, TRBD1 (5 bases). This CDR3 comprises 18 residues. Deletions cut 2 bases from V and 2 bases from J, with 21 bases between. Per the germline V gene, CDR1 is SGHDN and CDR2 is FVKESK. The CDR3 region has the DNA TGTGCCAGCAGCCAATCGGCTGGGGGAGTATGGGGCAACTATGGCTACACCTTC. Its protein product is CASSQSAGGVWGNYGYTF.

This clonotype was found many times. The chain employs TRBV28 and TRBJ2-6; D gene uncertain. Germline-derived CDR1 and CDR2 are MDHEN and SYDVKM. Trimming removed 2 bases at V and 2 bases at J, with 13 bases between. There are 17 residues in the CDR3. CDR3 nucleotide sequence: TGTGCCAGCAGTTTACCCCTTGGACGTACTGGGGCCAACGTCCTGACTTTC. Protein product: CASSLPLGRTGANVLTF. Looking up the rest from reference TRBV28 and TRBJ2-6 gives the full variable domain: DVKVTQSSRYLVKRTGEKVFLECVQDMDHENMFWYRQDPGLGLRLIYFSYDVKMKEKGDIPEGYSVSREKKERFSLILESASTNQTSMYLCASSLPLGRTGANVLTFGAGSRLTVL.

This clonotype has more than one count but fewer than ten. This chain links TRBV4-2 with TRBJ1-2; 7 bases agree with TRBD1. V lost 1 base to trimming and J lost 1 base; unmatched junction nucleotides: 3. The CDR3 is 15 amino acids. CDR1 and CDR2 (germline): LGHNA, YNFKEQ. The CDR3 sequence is CASSQAGQLNYGYTF. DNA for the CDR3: TGTGCCAGCAGCCAAGCGGGACAGCTTAACTATGGCTACACCTTC.

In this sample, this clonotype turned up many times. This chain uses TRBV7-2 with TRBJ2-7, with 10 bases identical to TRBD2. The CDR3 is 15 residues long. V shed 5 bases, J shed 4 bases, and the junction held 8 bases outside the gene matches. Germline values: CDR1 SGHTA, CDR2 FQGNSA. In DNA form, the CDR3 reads TGTGCCAGCAGCCGGGCGCTAGCGGGAGTTTACGAGCAGTACTTC. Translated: CASSRALAGVYEQYF.

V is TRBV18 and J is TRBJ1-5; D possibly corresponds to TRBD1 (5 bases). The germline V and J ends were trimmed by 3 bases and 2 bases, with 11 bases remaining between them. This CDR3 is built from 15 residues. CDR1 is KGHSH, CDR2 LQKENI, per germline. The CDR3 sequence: CASSPLGRGNQPQHF. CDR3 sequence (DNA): TGTGCCAGCTCACCCCTGGGACGGGGCAATCAGCCCCAGCATTTT.

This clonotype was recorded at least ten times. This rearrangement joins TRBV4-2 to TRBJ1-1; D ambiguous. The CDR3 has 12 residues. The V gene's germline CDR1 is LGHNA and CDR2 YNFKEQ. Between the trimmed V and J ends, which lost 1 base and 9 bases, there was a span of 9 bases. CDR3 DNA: TGTGCCAGCAGCCAAGTTGGGTTTCAAGCTTTCTTT. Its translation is CASSQVGFQAFF.

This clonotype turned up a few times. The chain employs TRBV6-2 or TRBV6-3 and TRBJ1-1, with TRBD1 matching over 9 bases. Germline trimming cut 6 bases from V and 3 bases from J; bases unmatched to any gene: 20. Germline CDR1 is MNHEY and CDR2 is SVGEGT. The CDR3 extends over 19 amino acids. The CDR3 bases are TGTGCCAGCAGAAAAGACGGCCCGGACAGGGGTTGGGGATACACTGAAGCTTTCTTT. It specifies CASRKDGPDRGWGYTEAFF.

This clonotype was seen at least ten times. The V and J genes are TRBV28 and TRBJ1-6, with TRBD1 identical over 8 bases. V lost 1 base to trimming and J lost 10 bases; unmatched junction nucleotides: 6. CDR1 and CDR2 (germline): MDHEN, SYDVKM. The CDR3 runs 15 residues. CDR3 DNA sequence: TGTGCCAGCAGTTTATCCAGGGGGCAAGGGTCACCCCTCCACTTT. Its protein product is CASSLSRGQGSPLHF.

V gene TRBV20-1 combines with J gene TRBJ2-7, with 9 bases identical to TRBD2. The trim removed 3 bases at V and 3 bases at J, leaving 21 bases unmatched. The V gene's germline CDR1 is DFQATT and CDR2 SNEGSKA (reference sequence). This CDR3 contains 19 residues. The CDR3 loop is CSARGSSSGAPVGVYEQYF. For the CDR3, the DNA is TGCAGTGCTAGGGGGAGTTCTAGCGGGGCCCCCGTAGGAGTCTACGAGCAGTACTTC.

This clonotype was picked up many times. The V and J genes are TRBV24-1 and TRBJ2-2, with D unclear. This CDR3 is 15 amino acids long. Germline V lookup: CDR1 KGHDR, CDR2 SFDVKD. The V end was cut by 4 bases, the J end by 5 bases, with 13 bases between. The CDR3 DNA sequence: TGTGCCACCAGTGACGGAGCGTACGTGACCGGGGAGCTGTTTTTT. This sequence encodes CATSDGAYVTGELFF.

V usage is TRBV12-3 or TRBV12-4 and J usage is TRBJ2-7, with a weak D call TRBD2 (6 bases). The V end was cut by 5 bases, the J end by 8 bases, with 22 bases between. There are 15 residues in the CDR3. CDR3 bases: TGTGCCAGCAGTCTCCCGAGACTAGAGTCCCACCAGCAGTACTTC. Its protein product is CASSLPRLESHQQYF.

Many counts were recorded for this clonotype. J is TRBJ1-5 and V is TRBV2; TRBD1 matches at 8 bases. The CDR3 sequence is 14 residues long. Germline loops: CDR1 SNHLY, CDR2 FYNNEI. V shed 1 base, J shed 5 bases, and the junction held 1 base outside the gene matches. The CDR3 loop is CASSEDRGYQPQHF. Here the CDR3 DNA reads TGTGCCAGCAGTGAAGACAGGGGGTATCAGCCCCAGCATTTT.

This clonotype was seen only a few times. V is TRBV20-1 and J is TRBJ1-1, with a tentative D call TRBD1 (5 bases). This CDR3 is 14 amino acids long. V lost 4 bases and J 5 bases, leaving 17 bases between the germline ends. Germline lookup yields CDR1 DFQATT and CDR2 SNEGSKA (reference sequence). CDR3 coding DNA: TGCAGTGCTAAGGCTAGCGGGGGATTTACTGAAGCTTTCTTT. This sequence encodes CSAKASGGFTEAFF.

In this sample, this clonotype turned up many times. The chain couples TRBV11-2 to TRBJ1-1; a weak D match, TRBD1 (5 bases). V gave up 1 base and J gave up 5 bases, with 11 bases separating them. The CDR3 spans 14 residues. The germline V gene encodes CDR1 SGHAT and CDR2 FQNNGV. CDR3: CASSLVQGWTEAFF. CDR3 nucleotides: TGTGCCAGCAGCTTAGTGCAGGGCTGGACTGAAGCTTTCTTT.

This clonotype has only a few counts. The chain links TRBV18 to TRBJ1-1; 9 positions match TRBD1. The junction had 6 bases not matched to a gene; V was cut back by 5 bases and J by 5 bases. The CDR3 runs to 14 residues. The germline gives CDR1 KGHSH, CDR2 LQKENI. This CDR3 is CASSSLDRGTEAFF. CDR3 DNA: TGTGCCAGCTCATCTCTGGACAGGGGAACTGAAGCTTTCTTT.

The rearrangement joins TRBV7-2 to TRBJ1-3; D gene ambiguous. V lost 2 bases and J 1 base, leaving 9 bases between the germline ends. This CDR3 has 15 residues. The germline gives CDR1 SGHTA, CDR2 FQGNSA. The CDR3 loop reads CASSLQSQSGNTIYF. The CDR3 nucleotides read TGTGCCAGCAGCTTACAGAGTCAGTCTGGAAACACCATATATTTT.

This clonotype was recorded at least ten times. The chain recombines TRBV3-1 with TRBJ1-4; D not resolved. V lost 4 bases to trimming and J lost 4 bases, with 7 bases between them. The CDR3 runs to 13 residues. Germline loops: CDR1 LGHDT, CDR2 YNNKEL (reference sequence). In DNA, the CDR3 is TGTGCCAGCAGCCCCGCCGTTAATGAAAAACTGTTTTTT. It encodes CASSPAVNEKLFF.